Below, one T cell receptor beta chain is given with its context. Its antigen is as yet unknown. These data come from a study of cytomegalovirus exposure and HLA in healthy donors. PCR was performed using 60 Vbeta and 13 Jbeta primers. Sequencing used immunoSEQ multiplex PCR; TCRdb keeps in-frame clones, though not all of them. The table includes more than 100,000 clones, around 60% detected once. Study-level findings and limits: The majority of CMV-associated TCR beta chains were reported as apparently HLA-restricted in a later analysis.

The CDR3 spans 11 residues. The germline V gene encodes CDR1 KGHSH and CDR2 LQKENI. Trimming left V 8 bases short and J 4 bases short, with 9 bases between. The receptor's source is a woman in her 50s in good health and CMV-seronegative. Specimen: PBMCs. The chain carries TRBV18 and TRBJ2-7; D is perhaps TRBD1 (5 bases). The CDR3 DNA reads TGTGCCAGCGCCAGGGAATACGAGCAGTACTTC. As protein: CASAREYEQYF.